This T cell receptor (beta chain) was profiled in a study of identical twins. Study observations and caveats: Analyses based on zero insertions could be partly confounded by invariant MAIT and iNKT cells.

Concerning this clonotype itself: What it binds is not known.

Each CDR3 protein is one row after TCRdb ran MiXCR on the 5' RACE reads. Of around 570,000 distinct CDR3 sequences in the sample, approximately 9.6% are singletons; the top ten hold around 3.1%. These data were also filed under a second study, of yellow fever vaccine responses in identical twins.

The sequence was collected from a woman aged 18-29 years in good health. Sequencing input: PBMCs.

DNA of the CDR3: TGTGCCAGCAGCTTATTTTTCGGTGATACGCAGTATTTT. Protein sequence: CASSLFFGDTQYF. The chain couples TRBV7-9 to TRBJ2-3; no reliable D call. V lost 2 bases to trimming and J lost 6 bases, with 9 bases between them. Germline-derived CDR1 and CDR2 are SEHNR and FQNEAQ (reference sequence). This CDR3 has 13 residues.